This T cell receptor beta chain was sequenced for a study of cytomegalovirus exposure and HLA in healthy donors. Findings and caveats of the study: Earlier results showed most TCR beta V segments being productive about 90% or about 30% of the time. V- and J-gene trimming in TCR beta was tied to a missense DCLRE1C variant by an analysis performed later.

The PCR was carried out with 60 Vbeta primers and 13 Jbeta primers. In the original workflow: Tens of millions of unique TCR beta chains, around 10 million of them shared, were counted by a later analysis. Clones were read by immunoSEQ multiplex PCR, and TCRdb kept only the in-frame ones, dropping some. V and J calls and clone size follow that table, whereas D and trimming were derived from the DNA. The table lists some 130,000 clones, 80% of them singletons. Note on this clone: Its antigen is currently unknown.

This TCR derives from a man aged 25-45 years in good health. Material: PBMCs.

The CDR3 region has the DNA TGTGCCAGCAGCTGGGACAGGGGAAACACCATATATTTT. It yields the protein CASSWDRGNTIYF. This chain connects TRBV5-4 to TRBJ1-3; 8 nucleotides align to TRBD1. The CDR3 sequence is 13 residues long. Trimming took 3 bases from V and 4 from J; bases not matched to a gene: 0. Germline-derived CDR1 and CDR2 are SGHNT and YYREEE (reference sequence).